The clone carrying this T cell receptor (beta chain) was found once. How the authors handled the data: Amplification from reference gene primers served as the basis for estimated nucleated cell counts. The repertoire was sequenced with immunoSEQ multiplex PCR; TCRdb's copy has only in-frame clones and lacks some. The DNA was the basis for D and trimming; V, J and clone size are from that table. The sample includes under 200,000 clones, approximately 80% of them seen just once. The germline CDR1 and CDR2 sequences are SGHTA and FQGTGA. The CDR3 length is 14 residues. The V gene lost 7 bases and the J gene lost 4 bases, with 16 bases spanning the gap. Seattle patient enrollment occurred during active infection, with longitudinal follow-up thereafter. This sample is drawn from a study of blood T cell repertoires in COVID-19. On the study more broadly: In each case, the material was cDNA or gDNA derived from T cells, B-cell-depleted T cells, or PBMCs.

Sequencing was done on a sample of peripheral blood. The rearrangement uses TRBV7-3 and TRBJ1-1; D possibly corresponds to TRBD1 (5 bases). This receptor was taken from a man between 60 and 75 years old with COVID-19, enrolled during active disease. The DNA of the CDR3 is TGTGCCAGCACCAAGGTCAGGAGGGGCACTGAAGCTTTCTTT. Translated, it gives CASTKVRRGTEAFF.